The 8 T cell receptor beta chains listed next were all sequenced from one sample in a study of blood T cell repertoires in COVID-19. Clones were read by immunoSEQ multiplex PCR, and TCRdb kept only the in-frame ones, dropping some. The sample lists under 250,000 clones, over 60% occurring once. The sample comprised peripheral blood. The receptor set was obtained from a woman in her 70s with acute or convalescent COVID-19.

This chain connects TRBV18 to TRBJ2-1; perhaps TRBD2 as D (6 bases). V gave up 2 bases and J gave up 4 bases, with 9 bases separating them. The CDR3 is made up of 14 amino acids. Germline V lookup: CDR1 KGHSH, CDR2 LQKENI. The CDR3 DNA sequence: TGTGCCAGCTCACCAACGGCGGGATACAATGAGCAGTTCTTC. Amino acid sequence: CASSPTAGYNEQFF.

This clone was seen just once. This sequence joins TRBV5-1 and TRBJ2-1; weak D call: TRBD2 (6 bases). V lost 0 bases and J 5 bases, leaving 9 bases between the germline ends. This CDR3 spans 14 amino acids. The germline V gene has CDR1 SGHRS and CDR2 YFSETQ. The CDR3 sequence: CASSLAAGNNEQFF. DNA for the CDR3: TGCGCCAGCAGCTTGGCCGCGGGAAACAATGAGCAGTTCTTC.

V is TRBV14 and J is TRBJ2-7; weak D call: TRBD2 (6 bases). The CDR3 is 15 residues long. Trimming pared 1 base from V and 2 bases from J, leaving 12 bases between. Per the germline V gene, CDR1 is SGHDN and CDR2 is FVKESK. The CDR3 DNA reads TGTGCCAGCAGCCAAGGGCGGGACGGAGCCTACGAGCAGTACTTC. This gives the protein CASSQGRDGAYEQYF. Using reference TRBV14 and TRBJ2-7 for the parts outside the CDR3, the full variable domain is EAGVTQFPSHSVIEKGQTVTLRCDPISGHDNLYWYRRVMGKEIKFLLHFVKESKQDESGMPNNRFLAERTGGTYSTLKVQPAELEDSGVYFCASSQGRDGAYEQYFGPGTRLTVT.

This sequence joins TRBV30 and TRBJ2-4; D not resolved. Trimming left V 3 bases short and J 2 bases short, with 8 bases between. CDR1 GTSNPN and CDR2 SVGIG come from the germline V gene (reference sequence). This CDR3 is 13 amino acids long. In DNA, the CDR3 is TGTGCCTGGAGGGGCAAATCCAAAAACATTCAGTACTTC. This gives the protein CAWRGKSKNIQYF. The full variable domain, its missing parts supplied by reference TRBV30 and TRBJ2-4, is SQTIHQWPATLVQPVGSPLSLECTVEGTSNPNLYWYRQAAGRGLQLLFYSVGIGQISSEVPQNLSASRPQDRQFILSSKKLLLSDSGFYLCAWRGKSKNIQYFGAGTRLSVL.

V is TRBV27 and J is TRBJ1-6, with D maybe TRBD1 (5 bases). The V end lost 0 bases, the J end lost 9 bases, and 12 bases lay between the germline ends. The CDR3 is made up of 15 amino acids. The V gene's germline CDR1 is MNHEY and CDR2 SMNVEV (reference sequence). The CDR3: CASSLSEGPLSPLHF. The CDR3 nucleotides are TGTGCCAGCAGTTTATCGGAGGGACCCCTTTCACCCCTCCACTTT.

The chain links TRBV13 to TRBJ2-3; tentative D call: TRBD2 (6 bases). Germline V lookup: CDR1 PRHDT, CDR2 FYEKMQ (reference sequence). The CDR3 contains 15 residues. Trimming stripped 5 bases from V and 4 bases from J, with 16 bases between. CDR3 nucleotides: TGTGCCAGCAGCCCGTACGGGAGCGTGGCAGATACGCAGTATTTT. Its protein is CASSPYGSVADTQYF. The full variable domain, its missing parts supplied by reference TRBV13 and TRBJ2-3, is AAGVIQSPRHLIKEKRETATLKCYPIPRHDTVYWYQQGPGQDPQFLISFYEKMQSDKGSIPDRFSAQQFSDYHSELNMSSLELGDSALYFCASSPYGSVADTQYFGPGTRLTVL.

The chain couples TRBV2 to TRBJ2-2; the D gene is possibly TRBD1 (7 bases). Germline V gene sequence: CDR1 SNHLY, CDR2 FYNNEI. V gave up 6 bases and J gave up 4 bases, with 15 bases separating them. CDR3 length equals 15 residues. CDR3 amino acids: CASRGNRGGTGELFF. In nucleotides, the CDR3 is TGTGCCAGCAGAGGAAACAGGGGAGGCACCGGGGAGCTGTTTTTT. Looking up the rest from reference TRBV2 and TRBJ2-2 gives the full variable domain: EPEVTQTPSHQVTQMGQEVILRCVPISNHLYFYWYRQILGQKVEFLVSFYNNEISEKSEIFDDQFSVERPDGSNFTLKIRSTKLEDSAMYFCASRGNRGGTGELFFGEGSRLTVL.

The chain is built from TRBV9 and TRBJ2-3; a weak D match, TRBD1 (5 bases). V dropped 3 bases and J dropped 2 bases, with 13 bases sitting between them. Germline V lookup: CDR1 SGDLS, CDR2 YYNGEE. This CDR3 has 15 amino acids. The CDR3 DNA is TGTGCCAGCAGCGCTCGTGGGGCAGTCACAGATACGCAGTATTTT. Protein: CASSARGAVTDTQYF.